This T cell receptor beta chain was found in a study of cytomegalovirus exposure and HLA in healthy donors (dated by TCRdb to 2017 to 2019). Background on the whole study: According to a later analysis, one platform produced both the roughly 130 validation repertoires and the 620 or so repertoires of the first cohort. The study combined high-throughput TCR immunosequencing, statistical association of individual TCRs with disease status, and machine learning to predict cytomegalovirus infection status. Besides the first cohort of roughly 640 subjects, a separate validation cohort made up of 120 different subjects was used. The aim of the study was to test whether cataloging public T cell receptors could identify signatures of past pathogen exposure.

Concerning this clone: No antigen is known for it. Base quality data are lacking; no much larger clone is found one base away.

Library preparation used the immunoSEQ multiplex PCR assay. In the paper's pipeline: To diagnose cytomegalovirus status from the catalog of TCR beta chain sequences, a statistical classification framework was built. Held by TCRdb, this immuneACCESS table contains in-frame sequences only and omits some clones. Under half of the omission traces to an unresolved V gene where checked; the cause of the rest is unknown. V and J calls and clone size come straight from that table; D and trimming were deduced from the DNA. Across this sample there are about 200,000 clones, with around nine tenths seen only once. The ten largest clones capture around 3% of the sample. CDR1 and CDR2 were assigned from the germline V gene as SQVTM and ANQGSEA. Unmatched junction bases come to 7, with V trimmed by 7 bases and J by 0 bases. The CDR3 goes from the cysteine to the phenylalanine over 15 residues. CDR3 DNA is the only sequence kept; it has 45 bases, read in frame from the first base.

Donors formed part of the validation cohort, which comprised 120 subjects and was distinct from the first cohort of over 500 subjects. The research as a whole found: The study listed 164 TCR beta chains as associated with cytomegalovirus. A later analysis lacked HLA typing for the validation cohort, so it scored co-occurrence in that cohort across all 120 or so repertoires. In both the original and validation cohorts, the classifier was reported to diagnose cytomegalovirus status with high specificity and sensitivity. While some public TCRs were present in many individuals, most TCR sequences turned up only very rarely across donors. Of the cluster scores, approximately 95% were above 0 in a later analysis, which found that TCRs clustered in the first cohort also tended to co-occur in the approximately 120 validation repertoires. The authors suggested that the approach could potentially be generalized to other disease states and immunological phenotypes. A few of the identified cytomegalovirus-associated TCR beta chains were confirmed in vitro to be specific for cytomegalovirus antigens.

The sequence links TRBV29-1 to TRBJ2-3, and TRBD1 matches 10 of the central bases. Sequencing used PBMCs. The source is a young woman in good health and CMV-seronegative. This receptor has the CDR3 CSGRGTGESTDTQYF. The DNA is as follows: TGCAGCGGCCGCGGGACAGGGGAAAGCACAGATACGCAGTATTTT.